This T cell receptor beta chain derives from a study of identical twins. Carrying unique molecular identifiers, the cDNA also gained a universal primer site through template switching. TCRdb processed the 5' RACE reads anew with MiXCR; each CDR3 protein has one entry. The repertoire holds under 1 million distinct CDR3 sequences, with around an eighth as singletons. CDR1 is SEHNR and CDR2 is FQNEAQ in the germline V gene (reference sequence). CDR3 length equals 15 residues. Trimming cost V 5 bases and J 3 bases, with 16 bases left between them. Study results and caveats: Some out-of-frame alpha sequences were shared by twins, and these showed excess low generation probability.

Note on this clonotype: Its antigen is unidentified.

The sample was also linked to a second study, of yellow fever vaccine responses in identical twins.

The V gene is TRBV7-9, the J gene TRBJ2-5, with D possibly matching TRBD2 (5 bases). The sample was PBMCs. The sequence came from a woman between 18 and 29 years old in good health. In nucleotides, the CDR3 is TGTGCCAGCAGCCTCTTGCCGCCCGGGGAAGAGACCCAGTACTTC. This codes for CASSLLPPGEETQYF.